This is a list of T cell receptor beta chains from one sample in a study of spatial heterogeneity in lung cancer. TCRdb ran MiXCR on the 5' RACE reads and lists one entry per CDR3 protein. The sample gives approximately 1,500 distinct CDR3 sequences, over 20% of which show up once; about a fifth is in the top ten. The starting material was lung tumor tissue, obtained at surgery. The receptors here all came from a male donor with early-stage non-small cell lung cancer. CDR3s include the opening cysteine and the closing phenylalanine or tryptophan. The D gene is left open where the match is weak. Clone size is given for some rows only: seen once, a few or many times, or a class if the clone is expanded.

CDR3 length: 18; D gene: .; V gene: TRBV11-2; clone size: medium-sized; J gene: TRBJ2-3; CDR3 DNA: TGTGCCAGCAGCTTCCCAGGTTCCGCCTCGGTTCGCACAGATACGCAGTATTTT; CDR3 protein: CASSFPGSASVRTDTQYF
CDR3 length: 15; D gene: .; V gene: TRBV20-1; clone size: large; J gene: TRBJ1-1; CDR3 DNA: TGCAGTGCTAACGACTGGGTAGGGCTGAACACTGAAGCTTTCTTT; CDR3 protein: CSANDWVGLNTEAFF
CDR3 length: 17; D gene: TRBD1; V gene: TRBV24-1; clone size: medium-sized; J gene: TRBJ2-2; CDR3 DNA: TGTGCCACCAGTGACCTCGGACAGGGGACCAACACCGGGGAGCTGTTTTTT; CDR3 protein: CATSDLGQGTNTGELFF
CDR3 length: 15; D gene: TRBD1; V gene: TRBV6-5; clone size: medium-sized; J gene: TRBJ1-1; CDR3 DNA: TGTGCCAGCAGTTGGGACAGGCTCTCGAACACTGAAGCTTTCTTT; CDR3 protein: CASSWDRLSNTEAFF
CDR3 length: 15; D gene: .; V gene: TRBV4-1; clone size: .; J gene: TRBJ2-1; CDR3 DNA: TGCGCCAGCAGCCAAGATCCCCAAGGGGGTCCTACGCAGTTCTTC; CDR3 protein: CASSQDPQGGPTQFF
CDR3 length: 14; D gene: TRBD1; V gene: TRBV7-8; clone size: medium-sized; J gene: TRBJ2-5; CDR3 DNA: TGTGCCAGCAGGGGACAGGGGGTTCAAGAGACCCAGTACTTC; CDR3 protein: CASRGQGVQETQYF
CDR3 length: 17; D gene: .; V gene: TRBV19; clone size: .; J gene: TRBJ2-2; CDR3 DNA: TGTGCCAGTAGTACGAGCTCCGGTCTAGAGAACACCGGGGAGCTGTTTTTT; CDR3 protein: CASSTSSGLENTGELFF
CDR3 length: 11; D gene: .; V gene: TRBV29-1; clone size: medium-sized; J gene: TRBJ1-3; CDR3 DNA: TGCAGCGTTGAAAAGGGCCAGGTTGGATATTTT; CDR3 protein: CSVEKGQVGYF
CDR3 length: 16; D gene: TRBD2; V gene: TRBV6-1; clone size: medium-sized; J gene: TRBJ2-5; CDR3 DNA: TGTGCCAGCAGTGAAGCCGGACTAGGAGGGCAAGAGACCCAGTACTTC; CDR3 protein: CASSEAGLGGQETQYF
CDR3 length: 14; D gene: TRBD2; V gene: TRBV5-1; clone size: medium-sized; J gene: TRBJ2-1; CDR3 DNA: TGCGCCAGCAGCTTGGTATTTGGTGGGAGGGTGCAGTTCTTC; CDR3 protein: CASSLVFGGRVQFF
CDR3 length: 16; D gene: TRBD2; V gene: TRBV9; clone size: .; J gene: TRBJ2-1; CDR3 DNA: TGTGCCAGCAGCACCATTACTAGCGGGGGGGCCGGATTATTTACCTTC; CDR3 protein: CASSTITSGGAGLFTF
CDR3 length: 16; D gene: TRBD2; V gene: TRBV6-5; clone size: large; J gene: TRBJ2-2; CDR3 DNA: TGTGCCAGCAGTTACTCGAACCTAGCGGGAGCCGGGGAGCTGTTTTTT; CDR3 protein: CASSYSNLAGAGELFF
CDR3 length: 15; D gene: .; V gene: TRBV14; clone size: medium-sized; J gene: TRBJ2-7; CDR3 DNA: TGTGCCAGCAGGGGAGCCGGGACACTCCCCTACGAGCAGTACTTC; CDR3 protein: CASRGAGTLPYEQYF
CDR3 length: 17; D gene: TRBD1; V gene: TRBV6-1; clone size: medium-sized; J gene: TRBJ1-3; CDR3 DNA: TGTGCCAGCATCACGCCGGGACAGGCGTTCTCTGGAAACACCATATATTTT; CDR3 protein: CASITPGQAFSGNTIYF
CDR3 length: 13; D gene: .; V gene: TRBV20-1; clone size: medium-sized; J gene: TRBJ1-5; CDR3 DNA: TGCAGTGTCCTGGGACGGATGAATCAGCCCCAGCATTTT; CDR3 protein: CSVLGRMNQPQHF
CDR3 length: 15; D gene: .; V gene: TRBV11-2; clone size: .; J gene: TRBJ2-5; CDR3 DNA: TGTGCCAGCAGCCGGCTGGGAGGAAGGCAAGAGACCCAGTACTTC; CDR3 protein: CASSRLGGRQETQYF
CDR3 length: 15; D gene: TRBD1; V gene: TRBV12-3/TRBV12-4; clone size: medium-sized; J gene: TRBJ1-6; CDR3 DNA: TGTGCCAGCAGGACAGAACAGGGGTTGAATTCACCCCTCCACTTT; CDR3 protein: CASRTEQGLNSPLHF
CDR3 length: 16; D gene: TRBD2; V gene: TRBV29-1; clone size: .; J gene: TRBJ2-1; CDR3 DNA: TGCAGCGTTGAATGGGCTAGCGGGGATACCTACAATGAGCAGTTCTTC; CDR3 protein: CSVEWASGDTYNEQFF
CDR3 length: 15; D gene: .; V gene: TRBV7-3; clone size: .; J gene: TRBJ2-1; CDR3 DNA: TGTGCCAGCAGCTTACGGGACCGCCCTTTTGGTGAGCAGTTCTTC; CDR3 protein: CASSLRDRPFGEQFF